This T cell receptor beta chain was retrieved from a study of T cells in Graves' hyperthyroidism and ophthalmopathy. Amplification of TCR beta CDR3 regions was performed using RNA transcripts as template. HTBI primers were used for first-round RT-PCR of the TCR CDR3. One entry per CDR3 protein results from TCRdb running MiXCR on the multiplex PCR reads. The table lists over 650,000 distinct CDR3 sequences, about 45% of them singletons. The CDR3 is 14 amino acids. CDR1 SNHLY and CDR2 FYNNEI come from the germline V gene. The ends were cut back, 6 bases at V and 8 bases at J, with 16 bases in the middle. In the case of this clonotype: Antigen specificity is unknown. A much more abundant neighbour one base away suggests this may be a read error.

Whole-study results and caveats: Within blood appeared most thyroid clonotypes that had expanded above 0.001. Ophthalmopathy was distinguished from stable hyperthyroidism by 13 V-J signatures.

A patient was excluded if there was uncontrolled infection, other autoimmune disease, pregnancy or lactation. Sequencing was performed on peripheral blood or thyroid tissue (not recorded which). J is TRBJ1-4 and V is TRBV2, with D possibly TRBD1 on 5 matching bases. The receptor was derived from an adult man with Graves' disease, either hyperthyroidism or ophthalmopathy (not recorded which). This CDR3 reads CASSYDGGMEKLFF. The CDR3 bases are TGTGCCAGCAGCTACGACGGGGGGATGGAAAAACTGTTTTTT.